This T cell receptor (beta chain) was sequenced during a study of cytomegalovirus exposure and HLA in healthy donors. Whole-study context: There were about 85 million unique TCRs (from HLA-typed donors) in an early data release.

After removal of 4 bases from V and 3 bases from J, the junction contained 4 bases not matched to a gene. Looked up from germline, CDR1 is MNHNS and CDR2 is SASEGT. This CDR3 is built from 14 residues. Comment on this clone: What it binds is not known.

Study-wide results and limits: With DRB1 most and HLA-C fewest, TCR association rates differed between HLA loci in a later analysis.

PCR employed 60 Vbeta and 13 Jbeta primers. Clones were read by immunoSEQ multiplex PCR, and TCRdb kept only the in-frame ones, dropping some. The sample holds 100,000 to 150,000 clones. The receptor was derived from a man aged 18 to 35 in good health and CMV-seronegative. The V call is TRBV6-1, the J call TRBJ2-7; 9 bases are a match to TRBD1. The sample taken for sequencing was PBMCs. CDR3 region: CASSGGQGIYEQYF. For the CDR3, the DNA is TGTGCCAGCAGTGGGGGACAGGGAATCTACGAGCAGTACTTC.